The next 26 T cell receptor beta chains were all read from a single sample in a study of blood T cell repertoires in COVID-19. Libraries were prepared by immunoSEQ multiplex PCR; TCRdb keeps only in-frame clonotypes and omits some of them. The sample consists of tens of thousands of clones, 65% to 85% of them appearing once. Material: peripheral blood. The receptors come from a woman of 80 years or more with active or convalescent COVID-19.

With respect to this clone: This same CDR3 is encoded by further DNA sequences in the sample. The V gene is TRBV3-1 (or the pseudogene TRBV3-2), the J gene TRBJ2-4; a possible D gene is TRBD2 (6 bases). The CDR3 is 15 amino acids. Trimming left V 1 base short and J 0 bases short, with 7 bases between. Per germline, CDR1 LGHDT and CDR2 YNNKEL (reference sequence). CDR3 nucleotides: TGTGCCAGCAGCCAAGGGGGACTAGCCAAAAACATTCAGTACTTC. Residues: CASSQGGLAKNIQYF.

This clone was counted ten times or more. The chain links TRBV11-3 to TRBJ1-1; D call uncertain. Per the germline V gene, CDR1 is SGHNT and CDR2 is YENEEA. Between the trimmed V and J ends, which lost 4 bases and 5 bases, there was a span of 11 bases. This CDR3 is built from 13 residues. This CDR3 reads CASSSSSGTEAFF. DNA for the CDR3: TGTGCCAGCAGCTCTAGCTCCGGGACTGAAGCTTTCTTT.

The chain recombines TRBV9 with TRBJ2-2; TRBD1 matches 7 bases. The CDR3 runs to 16 residues. J gave up 5 bases and V 3 bases, and 10 bases lay outside the gene matches. Germline V CDR1 and CDR2: SGDLS, YYNGEE. The CDR3 here is CASSERGGGYTGELFF. In DNA, the CDR3 is TGTGCCAGCAGCGAGAGAGGGGGCGGGTATACCGGGGAGCTGTTTTTT.

The rearrangement uses TRBV7-9 and TRBJ2-5, with 8 bases identical to TRBD1. Germline V gene lookup returns CDR1 SEHNR and CDR2 FQNEAQ (reference sequence). With 2 bases clipped from V and 2 bases from J, the junction kept 4 bases outside the gene matches. CDR3 length equals 15 residues. CDR3 coding DNA: TGTGCCAGCAGCTTAAGTGGGACAGGACAAGAGACCCAGTACTTC. It encodes CASSLSGTGQETQYF.

The V and J genes are TRBV4-1 and TRBJ2-5; 10 bases agree with TRBD1. The CDR3 contains 15 residues. J gave up 3 bases and V 1 base, and 2 bases lay outside the gene matches. Germline V gives CDR1 MGHRA, CDR2 YSYEKL. This chain's CDR3 is CASSQVGQGKETQYF. The DNA for the CDR3 is TGCGCCAGCAGCCAAGTGGGACAGGGGAAAGAGACCCAGTACTTC.

This clone was seen only once. The chain combines TRBV20-1 with TRBJ1-4, with 7 bases aligning to TRBD1. The V gene end was trimmed by 3 bases and the J gene end by 8 bases; junction bases not matched to a gene: 6. CDR1 is DFQATT, CDR2 SNEGSKA, per germline (reference sequence). The CDR3 sequence is 13 residues long. The CDR3 coding sequence is TGCAGTGCTAGTACAGGGGCGTTGGAAAAACTGTTTTTT. It specifies CSASTGALEKLFF.

The chain is built from TRBV3-1 (or the pseudogene TRBV3-2) and TRBJ2-5; 10 nucleotides match TRBD2. Germline CDR1 LGHDT, CDR2 YNNKEL (reference sequence). The CDR3 consists of 13 residues. Unmatched junction bases numbered 1, after V lost 4 bases and J lost 5 bases. The CDR3 DNA follows: TGTGCCAGCAGCCGGACTAGCGGTGAGACCCAGTACTTC. The encoded protein is CASSRTSGETQYF.

The genes are TRBV19 and TRBJ1-5, with a possible D match to TRBD1 (5 bases). Germline CDR1 LNHDA, CDR2 SQIVND (reference sequence). This CDR3 has 16 residues. Trimming stripped 6 bases from V and 6 bases from J, with 21 bases between. The CDR3 protein is CASRPPSGGGGQPQHF. The CDR3 coding sequence is TGTGCCAGTAGACCCCCCTCCGGGGGAGGAGGTCAGCCCCAGCATTTT.

The gene calls are TRBV2 and TRBJ2-3, with 11 bases lining up with TRBD2. Germline V lookup: CDR1 SNHLY, CDR2 FYNNEI. The CDR3 covers 14 residues. V gave up 8 bases and J gave up 5 bases; unmatched junction bases: 6. The CDR3 DNA reads TGTGCCAGCGGGGCTAGCGGGGGGTTAGATACGCAGTATTTT. This sequence encodes CASGASGGLDTQYF.

The CDR3 nucleotides are TGTGCCAGCAGCTTGGTAGGGACAGGGATCTATGGCTACACCTTC. Translated, it gives CASSLVGTGIYGYTF. The chain couples TRBV5-6 to TRBJ1-2; 9 bases match TRBD1. CDR1 is SGHDT, CDR2 YYEEEE, per germline. The CDR3 runs to 15 residues. V was clipped by 0 bases and J by 4 bases; unmatched bases: 4.

The genes are TRBV5-1 and TRBJ1-3; weak D call: TRBD1 (6 bases). Germline CDR1 SGHRS, CDR2 YFSETQ. This CDR3 contains 13 residues. The ends were cut back, 7 bases at V and 1 base at J, with 9 bases in the middle. CDR3 in DNA: TGCGCCAGCCGAGGGGGTTCTGGAAACACCATATATTTT. Residues: CASRGGSGNTIYF.

The chain joins TRBV9 to TRBJ1-2; no clear D. V lost 0 bases and J lost 4, with 13 bases in between. The CDR3 is 15 amino acids. Germline V gene data show CDR1 as SGDLS and CDR2 as YYNGEE. The CDR3 region is CASSVDFMASYGYTF. Here the CDR3 DNA reads TGTGCCAGCAGCGTAGATTTTATGGCATCCTATGGCTACACCTTC.

This sequence joins TRBV6-4 and TRBJ1-5; D not resolved. Germline V gene data show CDR1 as MRHNA and CDR2 as SNTAGT. The CDR3 is made up of 13 amino acids. Deletions cut 4 bases from V and 4 bases from J, with 8 bases between. The CDR3 DNA reads as TGTGCCAGCAGTGTACAGAGAAATCAGCCCCAGCATTTT. It yields the protein CASSVQRNQPQHF.

This chain uses TRBV7-9 with TRBJ1-6; D is possibly TRBD1 (5 bases). This CDR3 contains 14 residues. CDR1 and CDR2 (germline): SEHNR, FQNEAQ (reference sequence). Trimming pared 5 bases from V and 5 bases from J, leaving 10 bases between. CDR3 sequence: CASSRQSDNSPLHF. The DNA of the CDR3 is TGTGCCAGCAGCCGACAGTCGGATAATTCACCCCTCCACTTT. Based on the CDR3 plus reference TRBV7-9 and TRBJ1-6, the full variable domain is DTGVSQNPRHKITKRGQNVTFRCDPISEHNRLYWYRQTLGQGPEFLTYFQNEAQLEKSRLLSDRFSAERPKGSFSTLEIQRTEQGDSAMYLCASSRQSDNSPLHFGNGTRLTVT.

This clone was counted a few times. V and J are TRBV7-8 and TRBJ1-1; TRBD1 aligns across 7 bases. V shed 5 bases, J shed 0 bases, and the junction held 3 bases outside the gene matches. Germline loops: CDR1 SGHVS, CDR2 FQNEAQ. The CDR3 is 14 amino acids. The CDR3 nucleotides are TGTGCCAGCAGCCGGGGACAGTTGAACACTGAAGCTTTCTTT. Protein: CASSRGQLNTEAFF.

V is TRBV7-2 and J is TRBJ2-5; 9 bases are a match to TRBD1. Trimming at V came to 2 bases and at J to 3 bases, leaving 4 bases not matched to a gene. The CDR3 loop spans 15 amino acids. CDR1 SGHTA and CDR2 FQGNSA come from the germline V gene. The CDR3 nucleotides read TGTGCCAGCAGCTTAATGGGACAGGGAAAAGAGACCCAGTACTTC. This encodes CASSLMGQGKETQYF.

The chain combines TRBV30 with TRBJ1-6; D may be TRBD1 (6 bases). Trimming stripped 7 bases from V and 7 bases from J, with 20 bases between. This CDR3 has 15 residues. CDR1 and CDR2 (germline): GTSNPN, SVGIG (reference sequence). The CDR3 is CALGQGSIPNSPLHF. The CDR3 coding sequence is TGTGCCTTGGGTCAGGGGTCGATACCAAATTCACCCCTCCACTTT. Together with reference TRBV30 and TRBJ1-6, the CDR3 gives the full variable domain: SQTIHQWPATLVQPVGSPLSLECTVEGTSNPNLYWYRQAAGRGLQLLFYSVGIGQISSEVPQNLSASRPQDRQFILSSKKLLLSDSGFYLCALGQGSIPNSPLHFGNGTRLTVT.

The chain employs TRBV7-2 and TRBJ2-1; tentatively, D is TRBD1 (6 bases). The CDR3 has 17 amino acids. Germline values: CDR1 SGHTA, CDR2 FQGNSA. The ends were cut back, 0 bases at V and 0 bases at J, with 12 bases in the middle. For the CDR3, the DNA is TGTGCCAGCAGCTTAGCGAGGACAGCCACCTCCTACAATGAGCAGTTCTTC. Translated: CASSLARTATSYNEQFF.

The chain combines TRBV3-1 (or the pseudogene TRBV3-2) with TRBJ2-2; 8 nucleotides line up with TRBD2. This CDR3 has 18 residues. Germline V gene lookup returns CDR1 LGHDT and CDR2 YNNKEL (reference sequence). V was clipped by 4 bases and J by 2 bases; unmatched bases: 12. CDR3 sequence reads: CASSRRPAGGHNTGELFF. The CDR3 DNA reads as TGTGCCAGCAGCCGTCGACCCGCGGGGGGCCACAACACCGGGGAGCTGTTTTTT.

In this sample, this clone turned up a few times. The V gene is TRBV11-2, the J gene TRBJ1-6; tentative D call: TRBD1 (5 bases). Germline V gene sequence: CDR1 SGHAT, CDR2 FQNNGV. Trimming removed 2 bases from V and 10 bases from J, with 12 bases in between. This CDR3 is 14 amino acids long. CDR3 DNA sequence: TGTGCCAGCAGCTTACCCAATGGGGCGTCACCCCTCCACTTT. Translating gives CASSLPNGASPLHF.

The chain has TRBV5-1 and TRBJ1-2, with TRBD1 as a possible D gene (5 bases). The CDR3 spans 15 residues. The germline V gene has CDR1 SGHRS and CDR2 YFSETQ. Between the trimmed V and J ends, which lost 3 bases and 6 bases, there was a span of 18 bases. CDR3 bases: TGCGCCAGCAGCTCCTACAGGAGCGAGGAGCATGGCTACACCTTC. Amino acids: CASSSYRSEEHGYTF.

This clone appeared a few times. This chain joins TRBV9 and TRBJ1-1; D might be TRBD1 (5 bases). Trimming took off 4 bases at V and 0 bases at J, with 13 bases between the two ends. Germline loops: CDR1 SGDLS, CDR2 YYNGEE. The CDR3 totals 15 residues. The CDR3: CASSPAGGMNTEAFF. As DNA, the CDR3 is TGTGCCAGCAGCCCTGCTGGGGGGATGAACACTGAAGCTTTCTTT.

The chain uses TRBV7-2 and TRBJ2-1; 10 nucleotides match TRBD2. Losses at the gene ends were 0 bases for V and 7 bases for J; bases not matched to a gene: 6. CDR3 size: 16 residues. Germline CDR1 reads SGHTA; CDR2 reads FQGNSA. CDR3 in DNA: TGTGCCAGCAGCTTAGCGGTAGCGGGAGGAAGGAATGAGCAGTTCTTC. This gives the protein CASSLAVAGGRNEQFF.

J is TRBJ1-2 and V is TRBV30, with TRBD1 matching 8 bases. The CDR3 covers 14 residues. Per the germline V gene, CDR1 is GTSNPN and CDR2 is SVGIG (reference sequence). J was trimmed by 7 bases and V by 5 bases; bases with no gene match: 12. The CDR3 bases are TGTGCCTGGGTCCGAGGCCAGGGGGCATTTGGCTACACCTTC. Translated: CAWVRGQGAFGYTF.

V and J are TRBV5-1 and TRBJ2-1, with 8 bases lining up with TRBD2. From germline, CDR1 is SGHRS and CDR2 YFSETQ. V dropped 2 bases and J dropped 4; count of bases not matched to a gene: 5. The CDR3 extends over 15 amino acids. CDR3 DNA sequence: TGCGCCAGCAGCTTAAAGCGGGGGTCATACAATGAGCAGTTCTTC. It is translated as CASSLKRGSYNEQFF.

The chain couples TRBV7-9 to TRBJ1-4; 7 nucleotides match TRBD1. In germline, CDR1 is SEHNR, CDR2 FQNEAQ (reference sequence). This CDR3 comprises 15 residues. Trimming at V came to 7 bases and at J to 3 bases, leaving 8 bases not matched to a gene. The CDR3 DNA reads TGTGCCAGCACCGCACAGGGGAGATCTAATGAAAAACTGTTTTTT. Amino acids: CASTAQGRSNEKLFF.